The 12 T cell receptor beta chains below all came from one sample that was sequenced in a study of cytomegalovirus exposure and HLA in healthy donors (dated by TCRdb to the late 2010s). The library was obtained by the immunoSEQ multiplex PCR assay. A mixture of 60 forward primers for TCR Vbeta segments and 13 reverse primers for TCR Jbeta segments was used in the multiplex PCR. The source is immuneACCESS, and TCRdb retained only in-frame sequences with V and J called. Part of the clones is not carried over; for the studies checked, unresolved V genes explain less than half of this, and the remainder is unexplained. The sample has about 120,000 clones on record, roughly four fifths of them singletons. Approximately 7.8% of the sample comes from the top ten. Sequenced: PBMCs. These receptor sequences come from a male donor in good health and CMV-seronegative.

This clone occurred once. The CDR3 sequence: CASSAQTGFKKTQYF. For the CDR3, the DNA is TGTGCCAGCAGCGCGCAGACAGGGTTTAAAAAGACCCAGTACTTC. The rearrangement joins TRBV9 to TRBJ2-5, with 7 bases identical to TRBD1. The CDR3 is 15 residues long. V shed 3 bases and J 6 bases; nucleotides not matched to a gene: 11. The germline CDR1 and CDR2 sequences are SGDLS and YYNGEE.

CDR3 coding DNA: TGTGCCAGCTCGACAGGGACGGATTCACCCCTCCACTTT. Protein product: CASSTGTDSPLHF. V usage is TRBV18 and J usage is TRBJ1-6, with TRBD1 matching 7 bases. Germline CDR1 is KGHSH and CDR2 is LQKENI. Germline trimming cut 6 bases from V and 8 bases from J; bases unmatched to any gene: 4. The CDR3 runs 13 residues. Based on the CDR3 plus reference TRBV18 and TRBJ1-6, the full variable domain is NAGVMQNPRHLVRRRGQEARLRCSPMKGHSHVYWYRQLPEEGLKFMVYLQKENIIDESGMPKERFSAEFPKEGPSILRIQQVVRGDSAAYFCASSTGTDSPLHFGNGTRLTVT.

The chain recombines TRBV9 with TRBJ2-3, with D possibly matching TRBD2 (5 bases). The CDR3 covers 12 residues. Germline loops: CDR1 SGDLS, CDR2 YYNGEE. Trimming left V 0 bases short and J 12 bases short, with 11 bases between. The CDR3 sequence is CASSVEGGPQYF. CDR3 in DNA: TGTGCCAGCAGCGTAGAAGGAGGACCCCAGTATTTT.

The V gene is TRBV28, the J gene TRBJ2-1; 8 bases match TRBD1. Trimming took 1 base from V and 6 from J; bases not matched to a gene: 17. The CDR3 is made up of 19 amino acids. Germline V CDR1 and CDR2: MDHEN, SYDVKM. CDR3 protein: CASSLYQPFSQGARNEQFF. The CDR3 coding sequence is TGTGCCAGCAGTTTATACCAACCCTTTAGTCAGGGGGCGCGCAATGAGCAGTTCTTC.

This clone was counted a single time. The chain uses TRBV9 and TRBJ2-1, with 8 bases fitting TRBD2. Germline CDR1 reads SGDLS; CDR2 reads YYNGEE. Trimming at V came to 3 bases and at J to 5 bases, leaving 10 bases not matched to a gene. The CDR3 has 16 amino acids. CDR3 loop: CASSGRGGGTNNEQFF. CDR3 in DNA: TGTGCCAGCAGCGGGCGGGGCGGGGGGACCAACAATGAGCAGTTCTTC.

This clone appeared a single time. The CDR3 region is CASSSKAGLNTEAFF. DNA of the CDR3: TGTGCCAGCAGCTCTAAGGCGGGTCTGAACACTGAAGCTTTCTTT. The gene calls are TRBV7-9 and TRBJ1-1; D is unresolved. CDR1 is SEHNR and CDR2 is FQNEAQ in the germline V gene (reference sequence). V was trimmed by 4 bases and J by 0 bases, leaving 12 bases between them. This CDR3 has 15 residues.

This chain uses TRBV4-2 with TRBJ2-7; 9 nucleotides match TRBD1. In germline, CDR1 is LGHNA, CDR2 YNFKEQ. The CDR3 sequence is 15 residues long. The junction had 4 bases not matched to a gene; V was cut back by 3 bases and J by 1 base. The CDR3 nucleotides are TGTGCCAGCAGCCAGGTGACAGGGGGTTCCTACGAGCAGTACTTC. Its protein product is CASSQVTGGSYEQYF.

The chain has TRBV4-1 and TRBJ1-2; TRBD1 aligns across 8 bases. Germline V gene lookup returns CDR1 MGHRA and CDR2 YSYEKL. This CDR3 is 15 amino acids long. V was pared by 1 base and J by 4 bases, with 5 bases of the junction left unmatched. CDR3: CASSQGTGGFYGYTF. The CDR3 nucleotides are TGCGCCAGCAGCCAAGGTACAGGGGGTTTCTATGGCTACACCTTC.

This CDR3 is CASGLSEDTQYF. The CDR3 DNA sequence: TGTGCTAGTGGGTTAAGCGAGGATACGCAGTATTTT. The genes are TRBV12-5 and TRBJ2-3; D remains ambiguous. The CDR3 totals 12 residues. Trimming cost V 6 bases and J 6 bases, with 10 bases left between them. Looked up from germline, CDR1 is LGHNT and CDR2 is FRNRAP.

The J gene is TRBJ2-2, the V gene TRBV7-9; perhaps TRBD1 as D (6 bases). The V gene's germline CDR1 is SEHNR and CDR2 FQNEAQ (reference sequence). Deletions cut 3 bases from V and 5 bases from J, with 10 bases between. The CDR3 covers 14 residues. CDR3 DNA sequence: TGTGCCAGCAGCTTCGGACAGCTGACCGGGGAGCTGTTTTTT. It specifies CASSFGQLTGELFF.

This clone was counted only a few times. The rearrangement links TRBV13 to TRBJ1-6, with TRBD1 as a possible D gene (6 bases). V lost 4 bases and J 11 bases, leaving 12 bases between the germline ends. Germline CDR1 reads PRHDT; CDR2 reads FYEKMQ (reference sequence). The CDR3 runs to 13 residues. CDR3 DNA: TGTGCCAGCAGCTCCGGACAGTGGACACCCCTCCACTTT. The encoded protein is CASSSGQWTPLHF. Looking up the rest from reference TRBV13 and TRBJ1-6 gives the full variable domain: AAGVIQSPRHLIKEKRETATLKCYPIPRHDTVYWYQQGPGQDPQFLISFYEKMQSDKGSIPDRFSAQQFSDYHSELNMSSLELGDSALYFCASSSGQWTPLHFGNGTRLTVT.

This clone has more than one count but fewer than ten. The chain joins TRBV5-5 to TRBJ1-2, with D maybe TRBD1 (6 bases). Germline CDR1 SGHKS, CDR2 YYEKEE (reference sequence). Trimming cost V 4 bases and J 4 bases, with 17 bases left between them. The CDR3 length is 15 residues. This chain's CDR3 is CASSPRDNGLYGYTF. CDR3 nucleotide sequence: TGTGCCAGCAGCCCCCGGGACAATGGACTCTATGGCTACACCTTC.